Listed here are 23 T cell receptor beta chains from one sample, sequenced in a study of OX40 agonist ivuxolimab in advanced cancers. Data came from immunoSEQ multiplex PCR; TCRdb stores just in-frame clones and leaves some out. The sample lists 65,000 to 95,000 clones; 80% to 95% were seen once. This specimen consisted of CD4+ or CD8+ T cells sorted from blood, obtained in a trial of the OX40 agonist ivuxolimab. The origin of the receptors is an adult with an advanced solid tumor such as melanoma, head and neck, liver or kidney cancer.

V gene TRBV7-2 combines with J gene TRBJ2-5; D gene unclear. The germline CDR1 and CDR2 sequences are SGHTA and FQGNSA. This CDR3 comprises 12 residues. Between the trimmed V and J ends, which lost 4 bases and 5 bases, there was a span of 8 bases. CDR3 loop: CASSSTGETQYF. CDR3 coding DNA: TGTGCCAGCAGCTCTACTGGGGAGACCCAGTACTTC.

V is TRBV7-2 and J is TRBJ1-1; no reliable D call. The CDR3 runs to 18 residues. V shed 1 base and J shed 0 bases, with 18 bases lying between them. Germline assignment: CDR1 SGHTA and CDR2 FQGNSA. The CDR3 region has the DNA TGTGCCAGCAGCTTAGAAAGAAGACAATATTTGGTGAACACTGAAGCTTTCTTT. Translating it yields CASSLERRQYLVNTEAFF.

In this sample, this clone turned up a few times. The chain couples TRBV30 to TRBJ1-1; D call uncertain. Looked up from germline, CDR1 is GTSNPN and CDR2 is SVGIG (reference sequence). Trimming removed 2 bases at V and 5 bases at J, with 6 bases between. This CDR3 contains 11 residues. As DNA, the CDR3 is TGTGCCTGGAGTCTTGGGACTGAAGCTTTCTTT. Its protein is CAWSLGTEAFF.

CDR3 DNA sequence: TGTGCCAGCAGCTCTTATCGGGGCTGGGAGACCCAGTACTTC. It yields the protein CASSSYRGWETQYF. The chain joins TRBV7-9 to TRBJ2-5; D tentatively fits TRBD1 or TRBD2 (5 bases each). Trimming left V 4 bases short and J 5 bases short, with 14 bases between. The CDR3 covers 14 residues. Germline CDR1 is SEHNR and CDR2 is FQNEAQ (reference sequence).

The V gene is TRBV5-4, the J gene TRBJ2-1; 10 nucleotides align to TRBD1. Germline loops: CDR1 SGHNT, CDR2 YYREEE (reference sequence). There are 18 residues in the CDR3. Losses at the gene ends were 4 bases for V and 6 bases for J; bases not matched to a gene: 16. CDR3 in DNA: TGTGCCAGCAGCCCGGAATATTCCGGGACAGGGGTCATCAATGAGCAGTTCTTC. Its translation is CASSPEYSGTGVINEQFF.

This chain connects TRBV5-4 to TRBJ2-7; tentative D call: TRBD1 (5 bases). Trimming left V 0 bases short and J 0 bases short, with 10 bases between. The length of the CDR3 is 15 residues. Germline-derived CDR1 and CDR2 are SGHNT and YYREEE (reference sequence). The DNA for the CDR3 is TGTGCCAGCAGCTTGGGGGGCCCGGCCTCCTACGAGCAGTACTTC. Residues: CASSLGGPASYEQYF.

The chain recombines TRBV4-1 with TRBJ2-7; 14 bases are a match to TRBD2. The CDR3 has 19 amino acids. The J segment lost 4 bases and the V segment lost 1 base, leaving 12 bases of the junction unmatched. The germline CDR1 and CDR2 sequences are MGHRA and YSYEKL. This CDR3 reads CASSQGVPTSGRVAYEQYF. The CDR3 DNA is TGCGCCAGCAGCCAAGGGGTGCCGACTAGCGGGAGGGTCGCGTACGAGCAGTACTTC.

The chain combines TRBV6-1 with TRBJ2-5, with a weak D call TRBD2 (5 bases). In germline, CDR1 is MNHNS, CDR2 SASEGT. The CDR3 is 14 residues long. V lost 2 bases, J lost 4 bases, and 11 bases lay in between. CDR3 residues: CASSENGGRETQYF. The CDR3, as DNA: TGTGCCAGCAGTGAAAACGGTGGGAGAGAGACCCAGTACTTC.

This clone was counted a single time. V and J are TRBV7-6 and TRBJ2-3; D remains unclear. The CDR3 loop spans 16 amino acids. Germline-derived CDR1 and CDR2 are SGHVS and FNYEAQ. Trimming shortened V by 2 bases and J by 0 bases, and 12 bases separated the two germline ends. CDR3 loop: CASSLFGQASTDTQYF. Here the CDR3 DNA reads TGTGCCAGCAGCTTATTCGGTCAGGCTAGCACAGATACGCAGTATTTT.

The gene calls are TRBV30 and TRBJ1-2; 7 nucleotides line up with TRBD1. This CDR3 comprises 12 residues. With 6 bases clipped from V and 2 bases from J, the junction kept 3 bases outside the gene matches. Per the germline V gene, CDR1 is GTSNPN and CDR2 is SVGIG (reference sequence). CDR3 bases: TGTGCCTGCGGGGGACAGAACTATGGCTACACCTTC. This translates into CACGGQNYGYTF.

The CDR3 loop is CASSLGSGVQTEAFF. The CDR3 nucleotides are TGTGCCAGCAGCTTAGGATCAGGGGTCCAAACTGAAGCTTTCTTT. J is TRBJ1-1 and V is TRBV7-2; D is possibly TRBD1 (6 bases). Germline V gene data show CDR1 as SGHTA and CDR2 as FQGNSA. The CDR3 has 15 residues. Trimming stripped 1 base from V and 5 bases from J, with 14 bases between.

CDR3 residues: CASSSRLFFSGRTQETQYF. The CDR3 nucleotides are TGTGCCAGCAGCTCCCGTCTTTTTTTTAGCGGGAGGACCCAAGAGACCCAGTACTTC. The chain employs TRBV5-4 and TRBJ2-5; TRBD2 agrees at 10 bases. Germline assignment: CDR1 SGHNT and CDR2 YYREEE (reference sequence). V shed 3 bases, J shed 1 base, and the junction held 15 bases outside the gene matches. CDR3 length equals 19 residues. Supplemented by reference TRBV5-4 and TRBJ2-5, the full variable domain reads ETGVTQSPTHLIKTRGQQVTLRCSSQSGHNTVSWYQQALGQGPQFIFQYYREEENGRGNFPPRFSGLQFPNYSSELNVNALELDDSALYLCASSSRLFFSGRTQETQYFGPGTRLLVL.

Only one count was recorded for this clone. The chain combines TRBV10-3 with TRBJ2-2; 9 positions agree with TRBD1. With 4 bases clipped from V and 5 bases from J, the junction kept 8 bases outside the gene matches. Germline CDR1 ENHRY, CDR2 SYGVKD. There are 16 residues in the CDR3. CDR3 in amino acids: CAISGSGTGLTGELFF. The CDR3 nucleotides are TGTGCCATCAGTGGATCCGGGACAGGGTTAACCGGGGAGCTGTTTTTT.

J is TRBJ2-4 and V is TRBV28, with D unresolved. In germline, CDR1 is MDHEN, CDR2 SYDVKM. The CDR3 consists of 12 residues. The germline V and J ends were trimmed by 4 bases and 10 bases, with 11 bases remaining between them. This CDR3 is CASSSPQLIQYF. The CDR3 coding sequence is TGTGCCAGCAGTTCCCCACAGCTAATTCAGTACTTC. Full variable domain (remainder filled in from reference TRBV28 and TRBJ2-4): DVKVTQSSRYLVKRTGEKVFLECVQDMDHENMFWYRQDPGLGLRLIYFSYDVKMKEKGDIPEGYSVSREKKERFSLILESASTNQTSMYLCASSSPQLIQYFGAGTRLSVL.

The V and J genes are TRBV9 and TRBJ2-3; 9 nucleotides line up with TRBD2. This CDR3 has 15 amino acids. CDR1 is SGDLS, CDR2 YYNGEE, per germline. Germline trimming cut 4 bases from V and 3 bases from J; bases unmatched to any gene: 6. Here the CDR3 reads CASSRGLARTDTQYF. The CDR3, as DNA: TGTGCCAGCAGCCGAGGACTAGCGAGGACAGATACGCAGTATTTT. The variable domain in full, with the rest retrieved from reference TRBV9 and TRBJ2-3, is DSGVTQTPKHLITATGQRVTLRCSPRSGDLSVYWYQQSLDQGLQFLIQYYNGEERAKGNILERFSAQQFPDLHSELNLSSLELGDSALYFCASSRGLARTDTQYFGPGTRLTVL.

The chain has TRBV21-1 and TRBJ2-7; the table names TRBD2, a call not compared with the DNA. TRBV21-1 is a documented pseudogene. There are 12 residues in the CDR3. The CDR3: CASSKGSYEQYF. CDR3 in DNA: TGTGCCAGCAGCAAAGGGAGCTACGAGCAGTACTTC.

As concerns this clone: An end of the junction does not agree with germline; a read error may underlie this. This sequence joins TRBV5-1 and TRBJ1-2; D call uncertain. The CDR3 loop spans 13 amino acids. Germline V lookup: CDR1 SGHRS, CDR2 YFSETQ. The DNA of the CDR3 is TGCGCCAGCACCTTGGGGAGGGAATATGGCTACACCTTC. Translation: CASTLGREYGYTF.

The rearrangement uses TRBV23-1 and TRBJ1-2; 7 bases agree with TRBD1. TRBV23-1 is flagged as an ORF with uncertain function. The V gene end was trimmed by 11 bases and the J gene end by 4 bases; junction bases not matched to a gene: 19. This CDR3 region has 16 residues. The CDR3 reads CAVAPDRPLTGYGYTF. The CDR3 region has the DNA TGCGCCGTGGCCCCGGACAGGCCCCTCACCGGCTATGGCTACACCTTC.

This chain links TRBV25-1 with TRBJ2-7; TRBD2 agrees at 8 bases. The CDR3 is 15 amino acids. The germline CDR1 and CDR2 sequences are MGHDK and SYGVNS. Trimming removed 2 bases from V and 3 bases from J; junction bases left unmatched: 6. The chain's CDR3 is CASSESRLASYEQYF. In DNA form, the CDR3 reads TGTGCCAGCAGTGAAAGTAGACTAGCGAGCTACGAGCAGTACTTC.

This chain uses TRBV11-2 with TRBJ2-3, with D perhaps TRBD1 (6 bases). Trimming pared 5 bases from V and 6 bases from J, leaving 21 bases between. In germline, CDR1 is SGHAT, CDR2 FQNNGV. This CDR3 comprises 16 residues. The CDR3 nucleotides read TGTGCCAGCAGCCCCAGGGGTTCCGGCCCAGGGGATACGCAGTATTTT. Amino acids: CASSPRGSGPGDTQYF.

The chain uses TRBV7-3 and TRBJ2-1; 11 bases line up with TRBD1. The germline gives CDR1 SGHTA, CDR2 FQGTGA. The CDR3 length is 14 residues. J lost 7 bases, V lost 6 bases, and 5 bases had no gene match. The CDR3 sequence is CASSRTGGENEQFF. The DNA of the CDR3 is TGTGCCAGCAGTCGGACAGGGGGCGAGAATGAGCAGTTCTTC.

This clone was observed a single time. The V gene is TRBV10-3, the J gene TRBJ2-6; D possibly corresponds to TRBD1 (6 bases). The CDR3 covers 17 residues. Deletions cut 4 bases from V and 2 bases from J, with 15 bases between. Germline CDR1 and CDR2: ENHRY and SYGVKD. CDR3: CAISAQGRDTGANVLTF. CDR3 bases: TGTGCCATCAGTGCCCAAGGCCGGGACACTGGGGCCAACGTCCTGACTTTC.

This chain connects TRBV4-3 to TRBJ2-5; TRBD2 matches 14 bases. The ends lost 0 bases at V and 5 bases at J; junction bases unmatched: 5. The CDR3 is 17 residues long. Germline V gene lookup returns CDR1 LGHNA and CDR2 YSLEER. The CDR3 DNA is TGCGCCAGCAGCCAAGAAGGACTAGCGGGAGGAGGGGAGACCCAGTACTTC. It translates to CASSQEGLAGGGETQYF.